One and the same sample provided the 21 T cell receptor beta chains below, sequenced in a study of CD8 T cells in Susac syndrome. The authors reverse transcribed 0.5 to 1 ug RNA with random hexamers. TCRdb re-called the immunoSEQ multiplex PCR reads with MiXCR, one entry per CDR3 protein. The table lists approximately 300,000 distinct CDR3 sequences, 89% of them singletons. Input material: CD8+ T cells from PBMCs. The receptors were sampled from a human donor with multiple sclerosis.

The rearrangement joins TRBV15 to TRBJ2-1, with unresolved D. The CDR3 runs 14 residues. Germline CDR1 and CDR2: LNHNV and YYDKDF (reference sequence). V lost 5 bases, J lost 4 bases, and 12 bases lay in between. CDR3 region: CATSPTLGYNEQFF. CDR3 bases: TGTGCCACCAGCCCCACCCTGGGGTACAATGAGCAGTTCTTC. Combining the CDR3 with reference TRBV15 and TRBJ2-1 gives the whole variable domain DAMVIQNPRYQVTQFGKPVTLSCSQTLNHNVMYWYQQKSSQAPKLLFHYYDKDFNNEADTPDNFQSRRPNTSFCFLDIRSPGLGDTAMYLCATSPTLGYNEQFFGPGTRLTVL.

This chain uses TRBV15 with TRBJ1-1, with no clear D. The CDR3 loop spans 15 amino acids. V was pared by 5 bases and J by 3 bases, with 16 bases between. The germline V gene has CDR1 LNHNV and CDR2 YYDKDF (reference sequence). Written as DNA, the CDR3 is TGTGCCACCAGCTCTCTATCCCAGAGAGACACTGAAGCTTTCTTT. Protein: CATSSLSQRDTEAFF.

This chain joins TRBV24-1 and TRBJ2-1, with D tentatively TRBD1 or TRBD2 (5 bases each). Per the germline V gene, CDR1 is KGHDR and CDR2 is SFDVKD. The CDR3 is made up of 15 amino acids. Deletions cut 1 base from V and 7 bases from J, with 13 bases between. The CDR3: CATSDLRGEVNEQFF. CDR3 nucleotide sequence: TGTGCCACCAGTGATTTAAGGGGAGAGGTAAATGAGCAGTTCTTC.

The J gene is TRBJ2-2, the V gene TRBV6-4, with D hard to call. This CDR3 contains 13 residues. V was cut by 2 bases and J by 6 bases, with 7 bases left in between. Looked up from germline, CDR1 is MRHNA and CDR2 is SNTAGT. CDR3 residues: CASSDSEAGELFF. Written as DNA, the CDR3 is TGTGCCAGCAGTGACAGCGAGGCCGGGGAGCTGTTTTTT.

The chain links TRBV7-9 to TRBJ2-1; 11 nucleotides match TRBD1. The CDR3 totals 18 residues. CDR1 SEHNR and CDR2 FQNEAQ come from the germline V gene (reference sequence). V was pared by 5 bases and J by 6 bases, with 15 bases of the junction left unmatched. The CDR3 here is CASSAPARTGGVFNEQFF. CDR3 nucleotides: TGTGCCAGCAGCGCCCCGGCCAGGACAGGGGGCGTCTTCAATGAGCAGTTCTTC.

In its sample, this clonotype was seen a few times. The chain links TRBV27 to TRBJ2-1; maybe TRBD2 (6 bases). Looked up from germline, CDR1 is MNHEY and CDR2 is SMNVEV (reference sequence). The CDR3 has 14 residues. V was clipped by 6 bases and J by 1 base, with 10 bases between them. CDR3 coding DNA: TGTGCCAGCAGCTTAGCGGTGTCCTACAATGAGCAGTTCTTC. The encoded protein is CASSLAVSYNEQFF.

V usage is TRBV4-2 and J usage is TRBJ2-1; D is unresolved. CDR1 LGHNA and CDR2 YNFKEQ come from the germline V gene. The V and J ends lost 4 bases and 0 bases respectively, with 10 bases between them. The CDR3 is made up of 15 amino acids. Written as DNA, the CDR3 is TGTGCCAGCAGCCCCGATTGGTACTCCTACAATGAGCAGTTCTTC. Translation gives CASSPDWYSYNEQFF.

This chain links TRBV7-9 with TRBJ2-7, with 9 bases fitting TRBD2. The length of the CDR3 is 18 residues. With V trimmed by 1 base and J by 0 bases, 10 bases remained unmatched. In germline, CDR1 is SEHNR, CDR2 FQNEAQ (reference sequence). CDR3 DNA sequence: TGTGCCAGCAGCTTAGGAGAGTTTAGCGGGAGTATCTCCTACGAGCAGTACTTC. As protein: CASSLGEFSGSISYEQYF.

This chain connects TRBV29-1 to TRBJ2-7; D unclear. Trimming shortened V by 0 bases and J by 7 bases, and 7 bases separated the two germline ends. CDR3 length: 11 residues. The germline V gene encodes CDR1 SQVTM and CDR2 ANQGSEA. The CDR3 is CSVEDFQEQYF. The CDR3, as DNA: TGCAGCGTTGAAGATTTCCAGGAGCAGTACTTC.

This CDR3 is CASSEGRGLHEQYF. In nucleotides, the CDR3 is TGTGCCAGCAGTGAGGGCAGGGGGCTTCACGAGCAGTACTTC. The chain employs TRBV25-1 and TRBJ2-7; TRBD1 agrees at 8 bases. This CDR3 contains 14 residues. Germline V gene lookup returns CDR1 MGHDK and CDR2 SYGVNS. The J segment lost 5 bases and the V segment lost 3 bases, leaving 6 bases of the junction unmatched.

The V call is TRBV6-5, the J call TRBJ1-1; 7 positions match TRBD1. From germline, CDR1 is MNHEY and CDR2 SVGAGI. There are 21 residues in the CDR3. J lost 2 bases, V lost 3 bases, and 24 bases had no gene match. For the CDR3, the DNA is TGTGCCAGCAGTTATGGGTATAAAATAACAGTTACAGGGGAAGGAAACACTGAAGCTTTCTTT. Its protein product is CASSYGYKITVTGEGNTEAFF.

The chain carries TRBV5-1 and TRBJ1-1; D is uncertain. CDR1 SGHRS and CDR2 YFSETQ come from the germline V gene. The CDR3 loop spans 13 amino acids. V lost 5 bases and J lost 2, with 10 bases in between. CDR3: CASRGVGNTEAFF. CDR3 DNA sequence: TGCGCCAGCAGGGGTGTGGGTAACACTGAAGCTTTCTTT.

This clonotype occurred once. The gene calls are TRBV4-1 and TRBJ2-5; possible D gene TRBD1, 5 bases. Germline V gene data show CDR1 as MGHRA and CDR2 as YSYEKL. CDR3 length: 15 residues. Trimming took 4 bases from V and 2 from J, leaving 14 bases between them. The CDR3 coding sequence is TGCGCCAGCAGCCCCGAATGGGGCGGACAAGAGACCCAGTACTTC. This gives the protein CASSPEWGGQETQYF.

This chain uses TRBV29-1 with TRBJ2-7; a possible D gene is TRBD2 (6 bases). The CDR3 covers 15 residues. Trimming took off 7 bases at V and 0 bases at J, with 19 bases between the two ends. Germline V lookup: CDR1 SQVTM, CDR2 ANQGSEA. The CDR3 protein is CSAMGRRGNSYEQYF. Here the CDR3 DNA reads TGCAGCGCGATGGGGAGGCGGGGTAACTCCTACGAGCAGTACTTC.

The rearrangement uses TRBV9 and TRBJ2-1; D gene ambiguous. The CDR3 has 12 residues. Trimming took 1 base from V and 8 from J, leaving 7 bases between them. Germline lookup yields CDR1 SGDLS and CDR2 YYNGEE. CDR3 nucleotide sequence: TGTGCCAGCAGCGTAATTGGCGATGAGCAGTTCTTC. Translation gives CASSVIGDEQFF. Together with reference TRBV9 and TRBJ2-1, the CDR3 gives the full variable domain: DSGVTQTPKHLITATGQRVTLRCSPRSGDLSVYWYQQSLDQGLQFLIQYYNGEERAKGNILERFSAQQFPDLHSELNLSSLELGDSALYFCASSVIGDEQFFGPGTRLTVL.

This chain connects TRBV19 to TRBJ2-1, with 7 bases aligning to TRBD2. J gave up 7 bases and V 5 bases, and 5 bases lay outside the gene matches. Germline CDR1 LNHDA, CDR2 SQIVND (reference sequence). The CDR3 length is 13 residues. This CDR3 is CASSPHGGNEQFF. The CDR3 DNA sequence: TGTGCCAGTAGTCCCCACGGGGGGAATGAGCAGTTCTTC.

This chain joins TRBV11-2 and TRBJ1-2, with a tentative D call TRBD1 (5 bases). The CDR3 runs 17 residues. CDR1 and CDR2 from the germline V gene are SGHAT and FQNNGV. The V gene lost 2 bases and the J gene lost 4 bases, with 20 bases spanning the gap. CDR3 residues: CASSLRGGVVTIYGYTF. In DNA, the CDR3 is TGTGCCAGCAGCTTAAGGGGAGGAGTAGTGACCATCTATGGCTACACCTTC.

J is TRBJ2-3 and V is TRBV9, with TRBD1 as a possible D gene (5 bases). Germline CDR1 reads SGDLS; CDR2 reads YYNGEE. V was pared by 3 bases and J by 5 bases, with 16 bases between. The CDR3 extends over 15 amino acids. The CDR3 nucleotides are TGTGCCAGCAGCGCTGCAGGGTCACACAAAGATACGCAGTATTTT. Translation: CASSAAGSHKDTQYF. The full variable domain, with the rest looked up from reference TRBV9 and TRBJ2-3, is DSGVTQTPKHLITATGQRVTLRCSPRSGDLSVYWYQQSLDQGLQFLIQYYNGEERAKGNILERFSAQQFPDLHSELNLSSLELGDSALYFCASSAAGSHKDTQYFGPGTRLTVL.

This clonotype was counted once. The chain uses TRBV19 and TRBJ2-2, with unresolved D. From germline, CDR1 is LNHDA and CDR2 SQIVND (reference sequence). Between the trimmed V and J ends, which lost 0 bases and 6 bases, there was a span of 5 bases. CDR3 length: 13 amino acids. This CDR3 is CASSIDHSGELFF. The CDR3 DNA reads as TGTGCCAGTAGTATAGATCACTCCGGGGAGCTGTTTTTT.

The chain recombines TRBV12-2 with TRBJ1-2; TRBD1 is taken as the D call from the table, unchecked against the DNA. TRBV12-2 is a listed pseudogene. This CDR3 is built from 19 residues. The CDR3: CASRLGGPSGEPLFDGYTF. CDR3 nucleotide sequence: TGTGCAAGTCGCTTAGGTGGACCATCAGGGGAACCGTTATTTGATGGCTACACCTTC.

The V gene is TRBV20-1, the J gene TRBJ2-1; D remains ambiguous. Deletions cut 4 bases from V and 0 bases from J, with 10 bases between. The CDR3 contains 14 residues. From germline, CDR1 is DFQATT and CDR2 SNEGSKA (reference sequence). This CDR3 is CSAKGPPSYNEQFF. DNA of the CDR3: TGCAGTGCTAAAGGACCCCCCTCCTACAATGAGCAGTTCTTC.